Here is one T cell receptor beta chain with its context. What it binds is unknown. V was cut by 5 bases and J by 3 bases, with 9 bases left in between. The length of the CDR3 is 13 residues. Germline CDR1 reads SGHRS; CDR2 reads YFSETQ. These data originate in a study of beta chain features in type 1 diabetes. Reverse transcribing all isolated RNA meant expressed TCRB transcripts were sequenced. Average read counts of stem cell-like memory T cell samples were roughly 1 million. The protocol was immunoSEQ multiplex PCR, while the TCRdb copy is restricted to in-frame clones and leaves out a portion. There are 65,000 to 100,000 clones in the sample; 25% to 35% occur only once, and approximately 0.46% lies in the top ten. Whole-study results and caveats: PCR might show a preference for shorter templates, equally across patients and controls. Any HLA-type effect on TCRB rearrangement remained unresolved here.

Sequences were obtained from stem cell memory CD4+ T cells from blood. The sequence was obtained from a young woman in good health. The V and J genes are TRBV5-1 and TRBJ1-3; TRBD1 is a possible D gene (5 bases). The CDR3 spells CASSSGDGNTIYF. DNA for the CDR3: TGCGCCAGCAGTTCGGGGGATGGAAACACCATATATTTT. Complete variable domain (other parts from reference TRBV5-1 and TRBJ1-3): KAGVTQTPRYLIKTRGQQVTLSCSPISGHRSVSWYQQTPGQGLQFLFEYFSETQRNKGNFPGRFSGRQFSNSRSEMNVSTLELGDSALYLCASSSGDGNTIYFGEGSWLTVV.